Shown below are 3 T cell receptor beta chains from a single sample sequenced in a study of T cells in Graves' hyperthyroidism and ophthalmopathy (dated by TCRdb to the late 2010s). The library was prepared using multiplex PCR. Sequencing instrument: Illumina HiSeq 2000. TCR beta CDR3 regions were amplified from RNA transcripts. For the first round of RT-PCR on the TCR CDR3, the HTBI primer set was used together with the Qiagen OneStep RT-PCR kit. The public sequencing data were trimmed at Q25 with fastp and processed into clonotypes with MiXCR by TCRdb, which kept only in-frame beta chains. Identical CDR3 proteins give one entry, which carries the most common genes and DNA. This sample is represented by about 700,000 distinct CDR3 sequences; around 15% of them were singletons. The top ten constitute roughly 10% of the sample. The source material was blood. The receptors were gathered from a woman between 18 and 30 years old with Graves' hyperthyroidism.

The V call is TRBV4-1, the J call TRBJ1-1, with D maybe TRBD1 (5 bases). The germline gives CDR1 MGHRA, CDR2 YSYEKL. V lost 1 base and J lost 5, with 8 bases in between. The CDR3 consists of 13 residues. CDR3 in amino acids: CASSQAEGTEAFF. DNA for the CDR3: TGCGCCAGCAGCCAAGCCGAGGGGACTGAAGCTTTCTTT.

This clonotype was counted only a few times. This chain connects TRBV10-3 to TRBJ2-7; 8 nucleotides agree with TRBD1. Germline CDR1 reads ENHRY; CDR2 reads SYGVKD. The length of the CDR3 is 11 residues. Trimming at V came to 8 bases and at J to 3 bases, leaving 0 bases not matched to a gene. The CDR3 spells CAIGTGYEQYF. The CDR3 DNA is TGTGCCATCGGGACAGGCTACGAGCAGTACTTC.

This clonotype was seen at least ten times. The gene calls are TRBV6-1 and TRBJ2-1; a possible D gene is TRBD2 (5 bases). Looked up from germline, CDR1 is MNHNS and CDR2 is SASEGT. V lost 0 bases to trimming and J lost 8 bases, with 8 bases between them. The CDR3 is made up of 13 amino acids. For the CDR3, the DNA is TGTGCCAGCAGTGAAGCGAGGCGGGATGAGCAGTTCTTC. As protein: CASSEARRDEQFF.